The present entry profiles one T cell receptor beta chain with its context. The data are from a study of blood T cell repertoires in COVID-19. As for the study in general: Nucleic acid was either cDNA or gDNA, and it came from T cells, B-cell-depleted T cells, or PBMCs.

Which cohort a participant joined came from the clinical history participants gave. Two negative PCRs, clearance, or symptom resolution were required of recovered Cohort 3 donors. Germline-derived CDR1 and CDR2 are SGHTA and FQGNSA. V was pared by 6 bases and J by 7 bases, with 12 bases of the junction left unmatched. This CDR3 contains 15 residues. Using immunoSEQ multiplex PCR, the repertoire was profiled, and TCRdb retains in-frame clones only, with some absent. This table has 150,000 to 250,000 clones, 65% to 90% appearing once. The specimen was PBMCs or T cells enriched from blood (not recorded which). The rearrangement joins TRBV7-2 to TRBJ1-5, with TRBD1 matching 7 bases. The sequence was obtained from a man aged 40-49 years who had recovered from COVID-19. The CDR3 region is CASRARDSGEQPQHF. The CDR3 region has the DNA TGTGCCAGCAGGGCTAGGGACAGTGGGGAGCAGCCCCAGCATTTT.